This TCR beta chain stems from a study of T cell responses to AZD1222 COVID-19 vaccine. The repertoire was sequenced with immunoSEQ multiplex PCR; TCRdb's copy has only in-frame clones and lacks some. Here the sample spans about 120,000 clones, around 85% being singletons. Unmatched junction bases numbered 4, after V lost 5 bases and J lost 9 bases. CDR3 length: 13 residues. The sequences come from peripheral blood, collected on day 0 of AZD1222 vaccination. The TCR sequence derives from an adult in good health. The J gene is TRBJ1-6, the V gene TRBV12-3 or TRBV12-4; 7 positions match TRBD1. CDR3 nucleotide sequence: TGTGCCAGCAGTACTGACAGGGTTTCACCCCTCCACTTT. As protein: CASSTDRVSPLHF.